Detailed here is one T cell receptor (beta chain). Profiled with immunoSEQ multiplex PCR; TCRdb holds only in-frame clones, not every one. The repertoire holds roughly 250,000 clones, with 80% to 90% as singletons. Allocation to cohorts depended on clinical history reported by the participants. This sample is drawn from a study of blood T cell repertoires in COVID-19. Study background: Material from acute and convalescent COVID-19 was sourced from the United States, Italy and Spain.

Per the germline V gene, CDR1 is PRHDT and CDR2 is FYEKMQ (reference sequence). This CDR3 is 17 amino acids long. With 5 bases clipped from V and 5 bases from J, the junction kept 8 bases outside the gene matches. Input material: PBMCs or T cells enriched from blood (not recorded which). This rearrangement joins TRBV13 to TRBJ2-5; 16 positions match TRBD2. This TCR was sampled from a woman under 30 who had recovered from COVID-19. CDR3 nucleotides: TGTGCCAGCAGCAAGGGACTAGCGGGGGGGCTGGCGGAGACCCAGTACTTC. As protein: CASSKGLAGGLAETQYF.